This T cell receptor (beta chain) was documented in a study of beta chain features in type 1 diabetes. The entirety of the isolated RNA underwent reverse transcription, so expressed TCRB transcripts were sequenced. Method: immunoSEQ multiplex PCR; TCRdb's copy keeps in-frame clones and lacks some. The sample includes 300,000 to 350,000 clones, approximately 10% of them seen just once. One heparinised draw of blood, averaging around 120 mL, came from each donor. The study's findings and limits: The cDNA sequencing approach could over-represent high-TCR-expressing cells. Shortening of TCRB CDR3s, moderate but significant, appeared in all four CD4+ subsets of Type 1 diabetes patients. Patients with type 1 diabetes carried fewer insertions and had more deletions at their VDJ junctions. In the patient group, naive, central memory and Treg TCRB repertoires seemed more alike than in the healthy donor group.

Turning to this clone: What it recognizes is unknown.

V lost 4 bases to trimming and J lost 0 bases; unmatched junction nucleotides: 5. This CDR3 comprises 17 residues. CDR1 and CDR2 (germline): SGHRS, YFSETQ. V and J are TRBV5-1 and TRBJ2-1, with 12 positions matching TRBD2. This receptor was obtained from a man aged 25 to 40 with type 1 diabetes. What was sequenced was central memory CD4+ T cells from blood. This CDR3 reads CASSPGLAGSSYNEQFF. The DNA of the CDR3 is TGCGCCAGCAGCCCAGGACTAGCGGGGAGCTCCTACAATGAGCAGTTCTTC. Full variable domain (missing parts from reference TRBV5-1 and TRBJ2-1): KAGVTQTPRYLIKTRGQQVTLSCSPISGHRSVSWYQQTPGQGLQFLFEYFSETQRNKGNFPGRFSGRQFSNSRSEMNVSTLELGDSALYLCASSPGLAGSSYNEQFFGPGTRLTVL.